Each of the 22 T cell receptor beta chains below was sequenced from the same sample in a study of beta chain features in type 1 diabetes. Overall study results and limits: Patients with Type 1 diabetes showed moderately but significantly shorter TCRB CDR3s in all four CD4+ subsets.

These receptors lack a known antigen. Expressed TCRB transcripts were sequenced, since all the RNA that had been isolated was reverse transcribed. Sequencing used immunoSEQ multiplex PCR; TCRdb keeps in-frame clones, though not all of them. In the table there are under 300,000 clones, approximately 13% of which are singletons. The specimen was naive CD4+ T cells from blood. The receptors were gathered from a man aged 25 to 40 with type 1 diabetes.

The chain carries TRBV5-1 and TRBJ2-5; the match to TRBD2 covers 15 bases. Germline V CDR1 and CDR2: SGHRS, YFSETQ. The CDR3 contains 15 residues. With 3 bases clipped from V and 5 bases from J, the junction kept 2 bases outside the gene matches. The CDR3 here is CASSYGLAGGETQYF. The CDR3 region has the DNA TGCGCCAGCAGCTACGGACTAGCGGGAGGGGAGACCCAGTACTTC.

This rearrangement joins TRBV4-1 to TRBJ1-5; maybe TRBD1 (6 bases). CDR3 length: 16 amino acids. Germline assignment: CDR1 MGHRA and CDR2 YSYEKL. V lost 1 base and J 5 bases, leaving 15 bases between the germline ends. CDR3 sequence reads: CASSQAHGGADQPQHF. In DNA, the CDR3 is TGCGCCAGCAGCCAAGCCCATGGGGGGGCTGATCAGCCCCAGCATTTT.

This chain joins TRBV5-4 and TRBJ1-1; a weak D match, TRBD1 (6 bases). This CDR3 is 15 amino acids long. CDR1 SGHNT and CDR2 YYREEE come from the germline V gene (reference sequence). The V gene lost 0 bases and the J gene lost 4 bases, with 13 bases spanning the gap. The CDR3 region has the DNA TGTGCCAGCAGCTTGGCCGGGGGGCTAGGCACTGAAGCTTTCTTT. This translates into CASSLAGGLGTEAFF.

J is TRBJ2-3 and V is TRBV25-1; TRBD2 matches 8 bases. The CDR3 has 15 amino acids. Trimming took 7 bases from V and 1 from J; bases not matched to a gene: 7. Germline loops: CDR1 MGHDK, CDR2 SYGVNS. The CDR3 is CASTPPGRGTDTQYF. Here the CDR3 DNA reads TGTGCCAGCACCCCTCCCGGGAGGGGCACAGATACGCAGTATTTT.

The chain couples TRBV15 to TRBJ2-7; D perhaps matches TRBD1 (5 bases). Looked up from germline, CDR1 is LNHNV and CDR2 is YYDKDF (reference sequence). The CDR3 contains 12 residues. V was trimmed by 1 base and J by 7 bases, leaving 8 bases between them. For the CDR3, the DNA is TGTGCCACCAGCAGAGTGGGGCTTGAGCAGTACTTC. This gives the protein CATSRVGLEQYF.

Only a few counts were recorded for this clone. For the CDR3, the DNA is TGCAGCGTTGTACACCAAATGAACACTGAAGCTTTCTTT. Its translation is CSVVHQMNTEAFF. This chain joins TRBV29-1 and TRBJ1-1; D call uncertain. The CDR3 is 13 amino acids. The V gene's germline CDR1 is SQVTM and CDR2 ANQGSEA. V was clipped by 4 bases and J by 0 bases, with 9 bases between them.

The chain uses TRBV6-6 and TRBJ2-1; 11 bases line up with TRBD1. V shed 0 bases, J shed 7 bases, and the junction held 5 bases outside the gene matches. The CDR3 has 16 residues. In germline, CDR1 is MNHNY, CDR2 SVGAGI (reference sequence). The CDR3 reads CASSYSFGQGANEQFF. CDR3 sequence (DNA): TGTGCCAGCAGTTACTCTTTCGGACAGGGGGCGAATGAGCAGTTCTTC.

In its sample, this clone was seen a few times. The CDR3 spells CAISAGTSGQETQYF. CDR3 in DNA: TGTGCCATCAGTGCCGGGACTAGCGGTCAAGAGACCCAGTACTTC. V usage is TRBV10-3 and J usage is TRBJ2-5; the match to TRBD2 covers 11 bases. CDR1 is ENHRY and CDR2 is SYGVKD in the germline V gene. This CDR3 spans 15 amino acids. V trimming: 4 bases; J trimming: 2 bases; junction bases outside the gene matches: 3.

This clone was seen more than once but under ten times. This chain joins TRBV5-6 and TRBJ2-7; D unclear. Germline V gives CDR1 SGHDT, CDR2 YYEEEE. The CDR3 contains 15 residues. Trimming removed 0 bases from V and 0 bases from J, with 10 bases in between. The CDR3 bases are TGTGCCAGCAGCTTGGGGTGGCCGTTCTCCTACGAGCAGTACTTC. Encoded protein: CASSLGWPFSYEQYF.

The rearrangement uses TRBV7-2 and TRBJ2-7, with D maybe TRBD1 (6 bases). V gave up 3 bases and J gave up 2 bases, with 11 bases separating them. The germline CDR1 and CDR2 sequences are SGHTA and FQGNSA. CDR3 length: 14 residues. The chain's CDR3 is CASSFPGATYEQYF. The CDR3 region has the DNA TGTGCCAGCAGCTTCCCAGGGGCAACCTACGAGCAGTACTTC.

The chain couples TRBV6-5 to TRBJ2-7; 9 bases match TRBD2. The CDR3 totals 14 residues. Trimming at V came to 8 bases and at J to 7 bases, leaving 12 bases not matched to a gene. Germline CDR1 MNHEY, CDR2 SVGAGI. In DNA, the CDR3 is TGTGCCAGCCGGGGGACTAGCAGAACCTCGGAGCAGTACTTC. It encodes CASRGTSRTSEQYF.

This chain's CDR3 is CASSRPAGGRTDTQYF. In DNA form, the CDR3 reads TGCGCCAGCAGCCGCCCAGCGGGGGGCCGCACAGATACGCAGTATTTT. V gene TRBV4-1 combines with J gene TRBJ2-3; the match to TRBD2 covers 9 bases. The CDR3 sequence is 16 residues long. Per the germline V gene, CDR1 is MGHRA and CDR2 is YSYEKL. V gave up 4 bases and J gave up 1 base; unmatched junction bases: 6.

This clone came up a few times. V is TRBV7-2 and J is TRBJ2-7; 16 nucleotides agree with TRBD2. The CDR3 length is 17 residues. The germline CDR1 and CDR2 sequences are SGHTA and FQGNSA. J was trimmed by 5 bases and V by 7 bases; bases with no gene match: 11. For the CDR3, the DNA is TGTGCCAGCACCCTGGGTCCGGGACTAGCGGGAGGGCACGAGCAGTACTTC. This translates into CASTLGPGLAGGHEQYF.

This clone was seen a few times. The junction departs from the called germline gene at one end, perhaps through a read error. The V gene is TRBV29-1, the J gene TRBJ2-3; 10 nucleotides line up with TRBD2. The length of the CDR3 is 15 residues. CDR1 and CDR2 (germline): SQVTM, ANQGSEA. The CDR3 here is CIVHGSGGGTDTQYF. CDR3 sequence (DNA): TGCATCGTTCACGGGAGCGGGGGGGGCACAGATACGCAGTATTTT.

This clone appeared a few times. The chain employs TRBV27 and TRBJ2-3, with a possible D match to TRBD1 (6 bases). The CDR3 covers 17 residues. From germline, CDR1 is MNHEY and CDR2 SMNVEV (reference sequence). V was pared by 2 bases and J by 1 base, with 16 bases between. The CDR3 reads CASSLISGTPRTDTQYF. The CDR3, as DNA: TGTGCCAGCAGTTTAATCTCCGGGACACCCCGCACAGATACGCAGTATTTT.

This sequence joins TRBV18 and TRBJ2-5; a weak D match, TRBD1 (5 bases). This CDR3 spans 15 amino acids. V gave up 6 bases and J gave up 5 bases, with 19 bases separating them. Germline loops: CDR1 KGHSH, CDR2 LQKENI. DNA for the CDR3: TGTGCCAGCTCCCCGCGGACACCCCCAGGGGAGACCCAGTACTTC. This gives the protein CASSPRTPPGETQYF.

V usage is TRBV28 and J usage is TRBJ2-1; no clear D gene. The CDR3 has 14 amino acids. CDR1 is MDHEN and CDR2 is SYDVKM in the germline V gene. Deletions cut 2 bases from V and 5 bases from J, with 10 bases between. The DNA of the CDR3 is TGTGCCAGCAGTTTAGGGCCGCCTCACAATGAGCAGTTCTTC. Translated, it gives CASSLGPPHNEQFF. The full variable domain, with the rest looked up from reference TRBV28 and TRBJ2-1, is DVKVTQSSRYLVKRTGEKVFLECVQDMDHENMFWYRQDPGLGLRLIYFSYDVKMKEKGDIPEGYSVSREKKERFSLILESASTNQTSMYLCASSLGPPHNEQFFGPGTRLTVL.

V is TRBV4-1 and J is TRBJ2-5; D is uncertain. V was trimmed by 1 base and J by 5 bases, leaving 8 bases between them. This CDR3 spans 13 amino acids. Germline V gives CDR1 MGHRA, CDR2 YSYEKL. The CDR3 sequence: CASSQGRRETQYF. DNA for the CDR3: TGCGCCAGCAGCCAAGGGCGGCGGGAGACCCAGTACTTC.

J is TRBJ2-7 and V is TRBV10-1; D gene ambiguous. CDR1 is WNHNN, CDR2 SYGVQD, per germline (reference sequence). Trimming pared 3 bases from V and 2 bases from J, leaving 8 bases between. There are 13 residues in the CDR3. The CDR3 nucleotides read TGCGCCAGCAGTGACGGCGGTCCCTACGAGCAGTACTTC. Translation: CASSDGGPYEQYF.

The rearrangement uses TRBV2 and TRBJ1-2, with 8 bases that match TRBD1. The germline V gene has CDR1 SNHLY and CDR2 FYNNEI. The CDR3 is 12 residues long. V was clipped by 4 bases and J by 6 bases; unmatched bases: 1. CDR3 amino acids: CASSGTGHGYTF. Written as DNA, the CDR3 is TGTGCCAGCAGTGGGACAGGGCATGGCTACACCTTC. Complete variable domain (other parts from reference TRBV2 and TRBJ1-2): EPEVTQTPSHQVTQMGQEVILRCVPISNHLYFYWYRQILGQKVEFLVSFYNNEISEKSEIFDDQFSVERPDGSNFTLKIRSTKLEDSAMYFCASSGTGHGYTFGSGTRLTVV.

This chain uses TRBV27 with TRBJ2-5; D ambiguous. Germline V CDR1 and CDR2: MNHEY, SMNVEV (reference sequence). Trimming took off 5 bases at V and 5 bases at J, with 12 bases between the two ends. The CDR3 is 13 residues long. The CDR3 coding sequence is TGTGCCAGCAGTACAGCCCTTGGGGAGACCCAGTACTTC. This encodes CASSTALGETQYF.

In its sample, this clone was seen a few times. J is TRBJ2-5 and V is TRBV6-5; D possibly corresponds to TRBD2 (5 bases). The CDR3 has 14 residues. Trimming left V 5 bases short and J 1 base short, with 11 bases between. Germline V gene lookup returns CDR1 MNHEY and CDR2 SVGAGI. The CDR3 spells CASSSGRLQETQYF. The CDR3 bases are TGTGCCAGCAGTAGCGGACGGCTCCAAGAGACCCAGTACTTC.